This T cell receptor (beta chain) stems from a study of shared clonotypes between healthy human individuals. This clone occurred a few times. Its antigen remains unknown. General study findings and limits: Clonotypes which were not shared had lower generation probabilities than clonotypes that all four donors shared. Approximately 4.9% of naive CD4 clonotypes were shared across four donors. Memory subsets had estimated richness that was generally smaller than that of naive subsets.

For sorted subsets, 150 to 200 ng DNA per replicate equaled 33,000 or so T cell genomes. Using immunoSEQ multiplex PCR, the repertoire was profiled, and TCRdb retains in-frame clones only, with some absent. Seen here are more than 400,000 clones, 90% to 96% observed once, and the top ten hold under 0.06%. Germline CDR1 is GTSNPN and CDR2 is SVGIG (reference sequence). CDR3 length: 12 residues. Trimming took off 2 bases at V and 5 bases at J, with 10 bases between the two ends. This TCR came from a woman in her 30s in good health. V usage is TRBV30 and J usage is TRBJ2-7, with D maybe TRBD2 (5 bases). Material: naive CD4+ T cells sorted from blood. Subset of the sample: CD45RA+ positively selected. The CDR3 loop is CAWSKRANEQYF. The DNA of the CDR3 is TGTGCCTGGAGTAAGAGGGCCAACGAGCAGTACTTC.